These T cell receptor beta chains were read from a single sample in a study of OX40 agonist ivuxolimab in advanced cancers. Produced via immunoSEQ multiplex PCR; TCRdb's table is partial and in-frame only. Of around 61,000 clones in the sample, more than 70% are singletons; the top ten hold under 0.65%. Sequences were derived from CD4+ or CD8+ T cells sorted from blood, sampled in a trial of the OX40 agonist ivuxolimab. The receptors come from an adult with an advanced solid tumor such as melanoma, head and neck, liver or kidney cancer. CDR3s include the opening cysteine and the closing phenylalanine or tryptophan. The order of the fields is clone size, J gene, D gene, V gene, CDR3 length, CDR3 protein, CDR3 DNA. A D gene is named only where the DNA matches it firmly. Only some rows state a clone size, as once, few, many or a class for expanded clones.

. TRBJ1-4 . TRBV30 13 CAWSAGDREKLFF TGTGCCTGGAGTGCGGGGGACCGTGAAAAACTGTTTTTT
. TRBJ2-5 . TRBV5-4 13 CASSGGTYETQYF TGTGCCAGCAGCGGGGGGACGTACGAGACCCAGTACTTC
. TRBJ1-2 TRBD1 TRBV28 14 CASSLQGGLYGYTF TGTGCCAGCAGTTTACAGGGGGGACTCTATGGCTACACCTTC
. TRBJ2-7 TRBD1 TRBV28 16 CASSTPGQGAGYEQYF TGTGCCAGCAGTACTCCCGGACAGGGTGCCGGGTACGAGCAGTACTTC
. TRBJ2-5 . TRBV2 12 CASSASRETQYF TGTGCCAGCAGTGCGTCACGGGAGACCCAGTACTTC
. TRBJ2-7 TRBD2 TRBV6-1 14 CASTSPGGVNEQYF TGTGCCAGCACCTCCCCGGGAGGGGTAAACGAGCAGTACTTC
. TRBJ1-3 . TRBV6-1 14 CASSVDRSGNTIYF TGTGCCAGCAGTGTTGACAGGTCTGGAAACACCATATATTTT
. TRBJ2-7 . TRBV10-3 12 CATGDRFTEQYF TGTGCCACTGGGGACCGCTTTACCGAGCAGTACTTC
once TRBJ2-3 . TRBV10-3 13 CAILRGSTDTQYF TGTGCCATCCTCCGGGGTAGCACAGATACGCAGTATTTT
. TRBJ1-4 TRBD1 TRBV6-1 17 CASSEKGGQAGGRKLFF TGTGCCAGCAGTGAAAAGGGAGGACAGGCTGGGGGCAGAAAACTGTTTTTT
. TRBJ2-3 . TRBV27 16 CASSFTTRGPTDTQYF TGTGCCAGCAGTTTCACGACAAGAGGGCCCACAGATACGCAGTATTTT
. TRBJ2-5 . TRBV7-9 16 CASSLSGSARMETQYF TGTGCCAGCAGCTTATCCGGGTCGGCGAGAATGGAGACCCAGTACTTC
. TRBJ2-1 . TRBV7-3 14 CASSPLGSTMSRFF TGTGCCAGCTCTCCCCTAGGATCTACAATGAGCCGGTTCTTC
. TRBJ2-5 TRBD2 TRBV11-1 15 CASSLGTSGRETQYF TGTGCCAGCAGCTTAGGGACTAGCGGGAGAGAGACCCAGTACTTC
few TRBJ2-5 TRBD1 TRBV28 15 CASSLWGQLQETQYF TGTGCCAGCAGTTTATGGGGACAGCTTCAAGAGACCCAGTACTTC
. TRBJ1-5 TRBD1 TRBV4-3 17 CASSQVYTGDSNQPQHF TGCGCCAGCAGCCAAGTGTATACAGGGGATAGCAATCAGCCCCAGCATTTT
. TRBJ2-7 . TRBV10-2 11 CASGRYTEQYF TGCGCCAGCGGGAGGTACACCGAGCAGTACTTC
few TRBJ2-2 TRBD2 TRBV12-5 19 CASGLLDLIGRSNTGELFF TGTGCTAGTGGTTTATTGGACTTAATCGGGAGGTCGAACACCGGGGAGCTGTTTTTT
. TRBJ2-3 TRBD2 TRBV7-9 14 CASSRSGNTDTQYF TGTGCCAGCAGCCGTAGCGGGAACACAGATACGCAGTATTTT
. TRBJ1-4 . TRBV30 13 CAWSVDWNEKLFF TGTGCCTGGAGTGTAGACTGGAATGAAAAACTGTTTTTT
. TRBJ1-2 . TRBV6-1 15 CASSGGSAEASSYTF TGTGCCAGCAGCGGAGGTAGTGCAGAGGCTTCCAGCTACACCTTC
. TRBJ2-1 . TRBV7-3 14 CASSLRPSSDEQFF TGTGCCAGCAGCCTAAGGCCCTCGTCGGATGAGCAGTTCTTC
. TRBJ1-2 . TRBV30 11 CAWDLGSGYTF TGTGCCTGGGACTTGGGGAGTGGCTACACCTTC
. TRBJ2-1 TRBD2 TRBV2 16 CASSPLLAGAYNEQFF TGTGCCAGCAGTCCCCTCCTAGCGGGTGCCTACAATGAGCAGTTCTTC
. TRBJ1-4 TRBD1 TRBV30 14 CAWSGTGGVEKLFF TGTGCCTGGAGTGGGACAGGGGGCGTAGAAAAACTGTTTTTT
. TRBJ2-4 TRBD2 TRBV7-2 15 CASSQGSSGRLPQYF TGTGCCAGCAGCCAGGGGTCTAGCGGGAGGTTGCCTCAGTACTTC
few TRBJ1-1 . TRBV5-1 13 CASSLGTDTEAFF TGCGCCAGCAGCTTGGGTACGGACACTGAAGCTTTCTTT
few TRBJ2-4 TRBD2 TRBV2 14 CASAFLAGEGIQYF TGTGCCAGCGCATTCCTAGCGGGAGAGGGCATTCAGTACTTC
medium-sized TRBJ2-7 . TRBV5-4 14 CASSLYQVSYEQYF TGTGCCAGCAGCTTGTATCAGGTCTCCTACGAGCAGTACTTC
. TRBJ2-2 . TRBV28 15 CASSPPGRDTGELFF TGTGCCAGCAGTCCCCCGGGCAGAGACACCGGGGAGCTGTTTTTT
few TRBJ1-4 . TRBV6-1 15 CASSEAGGVNEKLFF TGTGCCAGCAGTGAAGCAGGAGGGGTTAATGAAAAACTGTTTTTT
. TRBJ2-5 . TRBV6-6 15 CASSFTSEGRETQYF TGTGCCAGCAGTTTCACGTCGGAGGGGAGAGAGACCCAGTACTTC
. TRBJ1-5 . TRBV25-1 14 CASSDHYSNQPQHF TGTGCCAGCAGTGACCACTATAGCAATCAGCCCCAGCATTTT
few TRBJ2-5 . TRBV4-2 16 CASSPDSGRDGETQYF TGTGCCAGCAGCCCCGACTCAGGGCGGGACGGGGAGACCCAGTACTTC
once TRBJ2-1 TRBD2 TRBV15 20 CATSRVARGAASGEYNEQFF TGTGCCACCAGCAGAGTAGCACGGGGGGCGGCTAGCGGGGAATACAATGAGCAGTTCTTC
. TRBJ1-2 TRBD1 TRBV5-1 13 CASSQRQGYGYTF TGCGCCAGCAGCCAAAGACAGGGGTATGGCTACACCTTC
once TRBJ2-1 TRBD2 TRBV27 18 CASSSYLRTRLDYNEQFF TGTGCCAGCAGTTCGTACTTGAGGACTAGACTGGACTACAATGAGCAGTTCTTC
. TRBJ1-2 TRBD1 TRBV27 14 CASSSGTGYYGYTF TGTGCCAGCAGTTCAGGGACAGGGTACTATGGCTACACCTTC
. TRBJ2-5 . TRBV5-1 14 CASSLEWGRETQYF TGCGCCAGCAGCTTGGAGTGGGGGAGGGAGACCCAGTACTTC
. TRBJ2-1 . TRBV5-1 15 CASSLGGLAKNEQFF TGCGCCAGCAGCTTGGGGGGGCTAGCGAAGAATGAGCAGTTCTTC
. TRBJ2-5 . TRBV19 15 CATSRGTEDQETQYF TGTGCCACGTCCCGGGGGACAGAAGACCAAGAGACCCAGTACTTC
. TRBJ2-2 . TRBV19 13 CASTSGTTGELFF TGTGCCAGTACTTCCGGGACCACCGGGGAGCTGTTTTTT
. TRBJ1-2 TRBD1 TRBV9 16 CASSVGAPGQDYGYTF TGTGCCAGCAGCGTAGGGGCCCCGGGACAGGACTATGGCTACACCTTC
. TRBJ2-7 . TRBV5-6 14 CASSLVDRRDEQYF TGTGCCAGCAGCCTAGTAGACAGGCGGGACGAGCAGTACTTC
. TRBJ1-1 . TRBV6-5 14 CASNRPGVNTEAFF TGTGCCAGCAATCGACCGGGGGTGAACACTGAAGCTTTCTTT
. TRBJ2-5 . TRBV18 15 CASSPDRSFQETQYF TGTGCCAGCTCACCCGACAGATCGTTCCAAGAGACCCAGTACTTC
. TRBJ2-1 . TRBV2 14 CASEADQAYNEQFF TGTGCCAGCGAGGCGGACCAGGCCTACAATGAGCAGTTCTTC
. TRBJ2-7 . TRBV29-1 15 CSVEDSRSPSYEQYF TGCAGCGTTGAAGATTCCAGGTCCCCTTCCTACGAGCAGTACTTC
. TRBJ2-7 TRBD1 TRBV5-1 14 CASSPGDRGYEQYF TGCGCCAGCAGCCCGGGGGACAGGGGATACGAGCAGTACTTC
. TRBJ2-2 . TRBV30 14 CACLNRVKTGELFF TGTGCCTGTCTTAACAGGGTTAAGACCGGGGAGCTGTTTTTT
. TRBJ2-3 . TRBV7-2 15 CASSLAGRITDTQYF TGTGCCAGCAGCTTAGCGGGGAGGATCACAGATACGCAGTATTTT
. TRBJ2-5 . TRBV10-2 11 CASSVLETQYF TGCGCCAGCAGTGTCTTGGAGACCCAGTACTTC
. TRBJ2-5 . TRBV27 16 CASSNGIGSLQETQYF TGTGCCAGCTCCAACGGTATCGGCAGTCTCCAAGAGACCCAGTACTTC